This T cell receptor (beta chain) stems from a study of molecular identifiers for immune sequencing clone quantification. Study results and limitations: With a barcode shared among identical TCR molecules, highly expanded clone sizes could be underestimated. Effector cells kept over 97% of their molecules in clones above 20 RNA copies, while naive cells kept under 1% there.

This clonotype was seen at least ten times. What it recognizes is unknown. Naive CD8 sequencing libraries were generated from about 21,000 to 970,000 sorted cells, with 10%, 30% or 50% RNA as input. MiXCR, run by TCRdb on the PCR reads, gives a single entry per CDR3 protein. Here the sample spans more than 450,000 distinct CDR3 sequences, about 25% being singletons. This CDR3 is 15 amino acids long. The germline V and J ends were trimmed by 5 bases and 0 bases, with 14 bases remaining between them. The germline gives CDR1 SGHTA, CDR2 FQGNSA. The chain is built from TRBV7-2 and TRBJ2-7; D gene ambiguous. The receptor comes from a human donor in good health. Some libraries in this study had Jurkat cell RNA spiked in. Sequencing was carried out using naive CD8+ T cells from blood, with Jurkat cell RNA spiked in. Subset noted: FACS-sorted CD8+CD4-CCR7+CD45RA+ naive T cells. The CDR3 loop reads CASSPNNYTSYEQYF. The CDR3 coding sequence is TGTGCCAGCAGCCCAAACAACTATACCTCCTACGAGCAGTACTTC.